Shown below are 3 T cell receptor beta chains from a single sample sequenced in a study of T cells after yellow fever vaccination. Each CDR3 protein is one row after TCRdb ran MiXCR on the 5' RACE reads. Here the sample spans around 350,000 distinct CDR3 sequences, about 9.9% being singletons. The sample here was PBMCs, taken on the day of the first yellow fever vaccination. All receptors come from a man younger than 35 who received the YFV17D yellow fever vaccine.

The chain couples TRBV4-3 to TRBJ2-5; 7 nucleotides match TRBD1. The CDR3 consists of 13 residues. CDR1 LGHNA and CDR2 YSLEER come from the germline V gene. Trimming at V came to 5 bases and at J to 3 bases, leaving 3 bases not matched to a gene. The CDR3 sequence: CASSYDREETQYF. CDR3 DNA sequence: TGCGCCAGCAGCTATGACAGGGAAGAGACCCAGTACTTC.

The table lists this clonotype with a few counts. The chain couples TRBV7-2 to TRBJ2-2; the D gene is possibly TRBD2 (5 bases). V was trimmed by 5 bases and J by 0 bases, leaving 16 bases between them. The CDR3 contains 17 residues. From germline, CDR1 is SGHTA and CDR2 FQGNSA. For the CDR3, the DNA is TGTGCCAGCAGCCCCCGACTGAGGGTGACGAACACCGGGGAGCTGTTTTTT. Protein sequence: CASSPRLRVTNTGELFF.

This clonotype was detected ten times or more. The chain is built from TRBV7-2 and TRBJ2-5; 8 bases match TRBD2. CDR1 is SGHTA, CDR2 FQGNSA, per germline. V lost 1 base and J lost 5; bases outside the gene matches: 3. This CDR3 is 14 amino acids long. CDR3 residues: CASSLGLARETQYF. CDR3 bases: TGTGCCAGCAGCTTAGGACTAGCGAGGGAGACCCAGTACTTC. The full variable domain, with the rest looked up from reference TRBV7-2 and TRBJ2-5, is GAGVSQSPSNKVTEKGKDVELRCDPISGHTALYWYRQSLGQGLEFLIYFQGNSAPDKSGLPSDRFSAERTGGSVSTLTIQRTQQEDSAVYLCASSLGLARETQYFGPGTRLLVL.